This T cell receptor beta chain emerged from a study of blood T cell repertoires in COVID-19. Study summary: Acute-phase and convalescent COVID-19 samples originated in the United States, Italy and Spain. The analysed material was cDNA or gDNA that came from T cells, B-cell-depleted T cells, or PBMCs.

The CDR3 length is 15 residues. Trimming removed 6 bases from V and 3 bases from J, with 15 bases in between. Germline CDR1 reads SGHNT; CDR2 reads YENEEA. Methods used by the authors: Reference gene primers were amplified, and this amplification served to estimate nucleated cell counts. TCRdb's table, derived via immunoSEQ multiplex PCR, lists solely in-frame clones and lacks some. The V and J calls and the clone size are those of that table, but D and trimming were determined from the DNA. The profile shows about 160,000 clones, more than 75% of them singletons. This receptor was obtained from a man in his late teens or twenties with acute or convalescent COVID-19. The sample was peripheral blood. The chain is built from TRBV11-3 and TRBJ2-1, with D possibly being TRBD1 (5 bases). The CDR3 loop reads CASSLDIRDYNEQFF. CDR3 nucleotides: TGTGCCAGCAGTTTGGACATAAGGGACTACAATGAGCAGTTCTTC.